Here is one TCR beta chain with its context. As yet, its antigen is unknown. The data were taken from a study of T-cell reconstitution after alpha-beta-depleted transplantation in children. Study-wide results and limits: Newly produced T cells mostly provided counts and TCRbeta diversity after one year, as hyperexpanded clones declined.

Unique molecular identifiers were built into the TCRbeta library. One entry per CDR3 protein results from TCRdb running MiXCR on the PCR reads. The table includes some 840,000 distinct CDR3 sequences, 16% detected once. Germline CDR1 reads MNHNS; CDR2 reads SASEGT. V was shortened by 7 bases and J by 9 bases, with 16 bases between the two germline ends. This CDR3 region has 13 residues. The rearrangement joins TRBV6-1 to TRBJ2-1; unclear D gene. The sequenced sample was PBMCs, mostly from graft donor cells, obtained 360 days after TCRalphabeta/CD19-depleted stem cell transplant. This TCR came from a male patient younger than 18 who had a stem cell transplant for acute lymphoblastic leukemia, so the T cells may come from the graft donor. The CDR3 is CASNKVNDGEQFF. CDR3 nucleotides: TGTGCCAGCAACAAGGTTAACGATGGTGAGCAGTTCTTC.